A single sample is the source of the 5 T cell receptor beta chains below, sequenced in a study of T-cell reconstitution after alpha-beta-depleted transplantation in children. The TCRbeta library was prepared with unique molecular identifiers. TCRdb independently ran MiXCR on the PCR reads; one entry per CDR3 protein. The table shows approximately 510,000 distinct CDR3 sequences, with 15% to 20% occurring only once. Source: PBMCs from the stem cell graft donor, taken from the stem cell graft. Receptors were obtained from a human donor who donated a stem cell graft to a child with acute lymphoblastic leukemia.

This clonotype has just a few counts. V gene TRBV12-3 or TRBV12-4 combines with J gene TRBJ2-1; tentatively, D is TRBD1 (7 bases). Trimming removed 3 bases at V and 4 bases at J, with 13 bases between. The CDR3 is 15 amino acids. CDR3 sequence reads: CASSFPQGRYNEQFF. CDR3 DNA: TGTGCCAGCAGTTTCCCACAGGGGAGGTACAATGAGCAGTTCTTC.

This clonotype was picked up a small number of times. This chain connects TRBV7-6 to TRBJ1-4; D is unclear. V was pared by 1 base and J by 7 bases, with 10 bases between. The CDR3 is 14 residues long. Per germline, CDR1 SGHVS and CDR2 FNYEAQ. CDR3 bases: TGTGCCAGCAGCTTAGGTCAATCCGGTGAAAAACTGTTTTTT. Its protein is CASSLGQSGEKLFF.

The chain employs TRBV20-1 and TRBJ2-2; weak D call: TRBD2 (5 bases). Germline loops: CDR1 DFQATT, CDR2 SNEGSKA (reference sequence). The ends were cut back, 6 bases at V and 9 bases at J, with 23 bases in the middle. The CDR3 has 15 amino acids. The CDR3 loop reads CSALRVAGHDRELFF. The CDR3 DNA reads TGCAGTGCCCTGCGGGTGGCGGGCCACGACCGGGAGCTGTTTTTT.

This clonotype has just a few counts. The V and J genes are TRBV6-5 and TRBJ2-7; TRBD1 matches 11 bases. The length of the CDR3 is 15 residues. The V and J ends lost 0 bases and 4 bases, in that order; junction bases with no gene match: 2. CDR1 and CDR2 (germline): MNHEY, SVGAGI. CDR3 protein: CASSYSGTGGYEQYF. In DNA form, the CDR3 reads TGTGCCAGCAGTTACTCCGGGACAGGGGGTTACGAGCAGTACTTC.

The rearrangement joins TRBV7-9 to TRBJ2-2; D remains ambiguous. The V end lost 6 bases, the J end lost 4 bases, and 6 bases lay between the germline ends. CDR1 SEHNR and CDR2 FQNEAQ come from the germline V gene (reference sequence). There are 12 residues in the CDR3. The CDR3 DNA reads as TGTGCCAGCAGAAGAGCCACCGGGGAGCTGTTTTTT. This sequence encodes CASRRATGELFF.